One and the same sample provided the 9 T cell receptor beta chains below, sequenced in a study of blood T cell repertoires in COVID-19. Only in-frame clones appear in the TCRdb table, and some are missing; sequencing was by immunoSEQ multiplex PCR. Of approximately 88,000 clones detected, about 90% appear once; the ten largest clones hold about 15%. Sequenced: peripheral blood. These receptors were taken from a male donor with acute or convalescent COVID-19.

The V gene is TRBV5-1, the J gene TRBJ2-5; 8 bases are shared with TRBD1. The CDR3 consists of 17 residues. Per germline, CDR1 SGHRS and CDR2 YFSETQ. The V and J ends lost 0 bases and 0 bases, in that order; junction bases with no gene match: 7. CDR3 nucleotides: TGCGCCAGCAGCTTGGGGTCGGGACAGGCCAACCAAGAGACCCAGTACTTC. This sequence encodes CASSLGSGQANQETQYF.

V is TRBV5-5 and J is TRBJ1-3; 7 bases fit TRBD1. In germline, CDR1 is SGHKS, CDR2 YYEKEE (reference sequence). With V trimmed by 10 bases and J by 0 bases, 16 bases remained unmatched. CDR3 length equals 17 residues. The CDR3 DNA is TGTGCCTCATCCCGGTGGGACAGCGTCTTCTCTGGAAACACCATATATTTT. It encodes CASSRWDSVFSGNTIYF. Looking up the rest from reference TRBV5-5 and TRBJ1-3 gives the full variable domain: DAGVTQSPTHLIKTRGQQVTLRCSPISGHKSVSWYQQVLGQGPQFIFQYYEKEERGRGNFPDRFSARQFPNYSSELNVNALLLGDSALYLCASSRWDSVFSGNTIYFGEGSWLTVV.

V usage is TRBV3-1 (or the pseudogene TRBV3-2) and J usage is TRBJ1-5; 8 bases map to TRBD1. The CDR3 extends over 15 amino acids. The V segment lost 0 bases and the J segment 4 bases; nucleotides outside the gene matches: 2. The germline V gene encodes CDR1 LGHDT and CDR2 YNNKEL (reference sequence). The CDR3 loop is CASSQDRGRNQPQHF. DNA for the CDR3: TGTGCCAGCAGCCAAGACAGGGGGCGAAATCAGCCCCAGCATTTT.

In regard to this clone: The junction departs from the called germline gene at one end, perhaps through a read error. This chain joins TRBV7-7 and TRBJ2-3; maybe TRBD1 (6 bases). This CDR3 is built from 15 residues. Per the germline V gene, CDR1 is SSHAT and CDR2 is FNYEAQ (reference sequence). DNA for the CDR3: TGTGCTAGCAGTCCTACAGGACAGAGCACAGATACGCAGTATTTT. It encodes CASSPTGQSTDTQYF.

The CDR3 region is CASSTQGAFPYEQYF. Written as DNA, the CDR3 is TGTGCCAGCAGCACACAGGGGGCCTTCCCCTACGAGCAGTACTTC. The chain joins TRBV7-9 to TRBJ2-7; TRBD1 matches 9 bases. Germline CDR1 is SEHNR and CDR2 is FQNEAQ (reference sequence). V trimming: 5 bases; J trimming: 2 bases; junction bases outside the gene matches: 7. The CDR3 runs to 15 residues.

V usage is TRBV14 and J usage is TRBJ1-4, with D tentatively TRBD1 (5 bases). Germline V gene lookup returns CDR1 SGHDN and CDR2 FVKESK. This CDR3 region has 15 residues. The V end lost 4 bases, the J end lost 8 bases, and 17 bases lay between the germline ends. The CDR3 here is CASSPRWGVREKLFF. Written as DNA, the CDR3 is TGTGCCAGCAGCCCCCGCTGGGGGGTGAGGGAAAAACTGTTTTTT.

The gene calls are TRBV7-9 and TRBJ2-3; TRBD1 aligns across 12 bases. The CDR3 sequence is 14 residues long. Germline V gene data show CDR1 as SEHNR and CDR2 as FQNEAQ (reference sequence). After removal of 5 bases from V and 6 bases from J, the junction contained 3 bases not matched to a gene. CDR3 sequence: CASSRGQGADTQYF. CDR3 sequence (DNA): TGTGCCAGCAGCCGGGGACAGGGGGCCGATACGCAGTATTTT.

This chain connects TRBV2 to TRBJ2-3, with D perhaps matching TRBD1 (5 bases). The CDR3 contains 16 residues. Trimming took off 1 base at V and 0 bases at J, with 11 bases between the two ends. The germline CDR1 and CDR2 sequences are SNHLY and FYNNEI. The CDR3 loop reads CASSEGGSYSTDTQYF. For the CDR3, the DNA is TGTGCCAGCAGTGAAGGGGGCTCCTATAGCACAGATACGCAGTATTTT. Full variable domain (rest looked up from reference TRBV2 and TRBJ2-3): EPEVTQTPSHQVTQMGQEVILRCVPISNHLYFYWYRQILGQKVEFLVSFYNNEISEKSEIFDDQFSVERPDGSNFTLKIRSTKLEDSAMYFCASSEGGSYSTDTQYFGPGTRLTVL.

This clone was counted once. The chain carries TRBV6-1 and TRBJ1-2; possible D gene TRBD1, 5 bases. The CDR3 runs 14 residues. V was clipped by 0 bases and J by 4 bases, with 9 bases between them. CDR1 MNHNS and CDR2 SASEGT come from the germline V gene. The CDR3 coding sequence is TGTGCCAGCAGTGAAGCTGCGGGGCTCTATGGCTACACCTTC. Translating it yields CASSEAAGLYGYTF.